The 20 T cell receptor beta chains given below trace back to one sample, sequenced in a study of patients and donors after allogeneic stem cell transplantation. TCRdb re-called the RT-PCR reads with MiXCR, one entry per CDR3 protein. This table holds some 960,000 distinct CDR3 sequences, under 20% found once. The specimen was blood, either unsorted or a sorted T cell fraction (not recorded which). The receptor source for this set is a human donor who was either an allogeneic HSCT recipient or a stem cell or donor lymphocyte infusion donor (not recorded which). It is not recorded whose cells these are; they may come from a transplant donor.

This clonotype was seen only a few times. The genes are TRBV4-1 and TRBJ2-7, with D maybe TRBD1 (6 bases). The CDR3 runs to 16 residues. CDR1 is MGHRA and CDR2 is YSYEKL in the germline V gene. Trimming cost V 0 bases and J 2 bases, with 14 bases left between them. CDR3 sequence (DNA): TGCGCCAGCAGCCAAGAAGGGGGAAGTAGCCCCTACGAGCAGTACTTC. It yields the protein CASSQEGGSSPYEQYF.

This sequence joins TRBV6-1 and TRBJ1-1; maybe TRBD1 (6 bases). The CDR3 is 14 residues long. V lost 5 bases to trimming and J lost 1 base, with 11 bases between them. Germline V gives CDR1 MNHNS, CDR2 SASEGT. CDR3 residues: CASSRADRNTEAFF. CDR3 nucleotides: TGTGCCAGCAGTCGCGCGGACAGGAACACTGAAGCTTTCTTT.

The gene calls are TRBV24-1 and TRBJ2-2, with TRBD2 identical over 10 bases. Germline-derived CDR1 and CDR2 are KGHDR and SFDVKD. The trim removed 8 bases at V and 0 bases at J, leaving 5 bases unmatched. The CDR3 contains 16 residues. The CDR3 region is CATKRLAGANTGELFF. The DNA for the CDR3 is TGTGCCACCAAACGGCTAGCGGGGGCGAACACCGGGGAGCTGTTTTTT.

The chain links TRBV5-6 to TRBJ2-7; 9 nucleotides match TRBD1. The junction had 8 bases not matched to a gene; V was cut back by 4 bases and J by 6 bases. The CDR3 length is 14 residues. Per germline, CDR1 SGHDT and CDR2 YYEEEE. The CDR3 sequence is CASSGTGPRGEQYF. The DNA for the CDR3 is TGTGCCAGCAGCGGGACAGGGCCCAGGGGCGAGCAGTACTTC.

This clonotype was counted between two and nine times. This chain connects TRBV11-2 to TRBJ2-1, with D maybe TRBD1 (5 bases). The CDR3 spans 18 residues. Trimming stripped 5 bases from V and 2 bases from J, with 22 bases between. Per germline, CDR1 SGHAT and CDR2 FQNNGV. The CDR3 sequence: CASSPRTFRDPPYNEQFF. The CDR3 DNA sequence: TGTGCCAGCAGCCCGAGGACATTCCGAGACCCTCCCTACAATGAGCAGTTCTTC.

This sequence joins TRBV6-1 and TRBJ1-5; D is unresolved. Trimming pared 1 base from V and 5 bases from J, leaving 12 bases between. Germline CDR1 reads MNHNS; CDR2 reads SASEGT. The CDR3 has 15 amino acids. As DNA, the CDR3 is TGTGCCAGCAGTGAAGTGGCCCTCAGCTATCAGCCCCAGCATTTT. Translation gives CASSEVALSYQPQHF.

The chain recombines TRBV12-3 or TRBV12-4 with TRBJ2-1; TRBD1 agrees at 9 bases. The junction had 5 bases not matched to a gene; V was cut back by 7 bases and J by 1 base. This CDR3 contains 15 residues. CDR3 sequence (DNA): TGTGCCAGCAAAGAAGGGACAGGGTCCTACAATGAGCAGTTCTTC. Its protein product is CASKEGTGSYNEQFF.

V usage is TRBV5-1 and J usage is TRBJ1-6, with D perhaps matching TRBD1 (5 bases). The CDR3 has 15 residues. Germline assignment: CDR1 SGHRS and CDR2 YFSETQ. Trimming stripped 5 bases from V and 6 bases from J, with 15 bases between. CDR3 amino acids: CASSWGQITNSPLHF. DNA for the CDR3: TGCGCCAGCAGTTGGGGCCAGATTACTAATTCACCCCTCCACTTT.

This clonotype appeared a few times. It is likely a read error, because the conserved phenylalanine at the end of the CDR3 is missing. The chain recombines TRBV5-6 with TRBJ1-1, with 7 positions matching TRBD1. Trimming at V came to 2 bases and at J to 2 bases, leaving 9 bases not matched to a gene. This CDR3 is 16 amino acids long. Germline V gene lookup returns CDR1 SGHDT and CDR2 YYEEEE. The CDR3 protein is CASSLFPGQPNTEAFL. Here the CDR3 DNA reads TGTGCCAGCAGCTTATTCCCGGGACAGCCCAACACTGAAGCTTTCCTT.

V gene TRBV7-3 combines with J gene TRBJ1-2, with 10 bases matching TRBD1. Per the germline V gene, CDR1 is SGHTA and CDR2 is FQGTGA. The CDR3 consists of 15 residues. After removal of 5 bases from V and 3 bases from J, the junction contained 6 bases not matched to a gene. CDR3 residues: CASSPMTGGDYGYTF. The CDR3 DNA is TGTGCCAGCAGCCCCATGACAGGGGGCGACTATGGCTACACCTTC.

This sequence joins TRBV7-9 and TRBJ2-7; D may match TRBD1 or TRBD2 (5 bases each). Trimming removed 6 bases from V and 3 bases from J, with 12 bases in between. The CDR3 has 13 residues. Germline lookup yields CDR1 SEHNR and CDR2 FQNEAQ (reference sequence). CDR3 in DNA: TGTGCCAGCAGAGGCAGGGACCTCTACGAGCAGTACTTC. Residues: CASRGRDLYEQYF.

The chain couples TRBV5-1 to TRBJ2-3; D not resolved. Trimming stripped 4 bases from V and 4 bases from J, with 10 bases between. The CDR3 is 13 residues long. CDR1 and CDR2 from the germline V gene are SGHRS and YFSETQ. The CDR3 coding sequence is TGCGCCAGCAGCGCGGTTTTGGCAGATACGCAGTATTTT. Its translation is CASSAVLADTQYF.

The V call is TRBV5-1, the J call TRBJ2-7; TRBD2 might be the D (5 bases). V dropped 3 bases and J dropped 3 bases, with 10 bases sitting between them. The CDR3 length is 13 residues. CDR1 is SGHRS and CDR2 is YFSETQ in the germline V gene. The DNA for the CDR3 is TGCGCCAGCAGCTGGACTTCCATCTACGAGCAGTACTTC. Protein: CASSWTSIYEQYF.

This clonotype occurred a few times. The chain couples TRBV5-6 to TRBJ1-3; D uncertain. This CDR3 comprises 14 residues. V lost 0 bases and J lost 2, with 6 bases in between. Germline V gene data show CDR1 as SGHDT and CDR2 as YYEEEE. The CDR3, as DNA: TGTGCCAGCAGCTTGGGCGAAGCTGGAAACACCATATATTTT. This gives the protein CASSLGEAGNTIYF.

This clonotype was picked up a small number of times. The chain joins TRBV2 to TRBJ1-5, with 9 bases that match TRBD1. V lost 5 bases and J lost 7; bases outside the gene matches: 6. The CDR3 length is 14 residues. The germline gives CDR1 SNHLY, CDR2 FYNNEI. The DNA for the CDR3 is TGTGCCAGCAGTAAAGACAGGGGGACCCAGCCCCAGCATTTT. Residues: CASSKDRGTQPQHF.

V is TRBV30 and J is TRBJ2-7; D is unresolved. V gave up 0 bases and J gave up 7 bases, with 7 bases separating them. The CDR3 totals 11 residues. Germline assignment: CDR1 GTSNPN and CDR2 SVGIG (reference sequence). CDR3 loop: CAWSVLEEQYF. The CDR3 DNA sequence: TGTGCCTGGAGTGTACTCGAAGAGCAGTACTTC.

The chain employs TRBV24-1 and TRBJ2-3; D gene ambiguous. CDR3 length equals 15 residues. Germline values: CDR1 KGHDR, CDR2 SFDVKD. The V gene lost 6 bases and the J gene lost 2 bases, with 14 bases spanning the gap. CDR3 sequence: CATSQNQPITDTQYF. Here the CDR3 DNA reads TGTGCCACCAGTCAGAATCAGCCTATCACAGATACGCAGTATTTT.

This clonotype was detected ten times or more. The chain uses TRBV7-9 and TRBJ2-2; possible D gene TRBD1, 5 bases. V lost 9 bases and J 0 bases, leaving 14 bases between the germline ends. CDR3 length: 15 residues. Germline V CDR1 and CDR2: SEHNR, FQNEAQ (reference sequence). CDR3 in DNA: TGTGCCAGTCGGCATAGACAGTCGAACACCGGGGAGCTGTTTTTT. This sequence encodes CASRHRQSNTGELFF.

This clonotype has only a few counts. The chain recombines TRBV14 with TRBJ2-1; no clear D gene. CDR3 size: 13 residues. The V gene lost 1 base and the J gene lost 13 bases, with 14 bases spanning the gap. Germline values: CDR1 SGHDN, CDR2 FVKESK. DNA for the CDR3: TGTGCCAGCAGCCAAGTGGCCCCTTCAACCCAGTTCTTC. Residues: CASSQVAPSTQFF.

V usage is TRBV3-1 and J usage is TRBJ2-7; D gene unclear. Germline V gene sequence: CDR1 LGHDT, CDR2 YNNKEL (reference sequence). The CDR3 is 14 residues long. Trimming shortened V by 0 bases and J by 7 bases, and 13 bases separated the two germline ends. Here the CDR3 DNA reads TGTGCCAGCAGCCAAGATGTGGTCAGTGGGGAGCAGTACTTC. Translating gives CASSQDVVSGEQYF.